This T cell receptor beta chain was identified in a study of regulatory T cells in long-lasting Graves disease. CDR3 length equals 14 residues. Deletions cut 5 bases from V and 2 bases from J, with 14 bases between. From germline, CDR1 is DFQATT and CDR2 SNEGSKA (reference sequence). This clonotype was observed many times. Arm-PCR of CDR3 regions and iRepertoire HTBI primers were the basis on which TCR beta libraries were built. A single record per CDR3 protein comes from TCRdb applying MiXCR to the multiplex PCR reads. Here the sample spans 420,000 or so distinct CDR3 sequences, 16% being singletons. Time point reported: newly diagnosed GD, antithyroid drugs for less than 3 months. Extracted RNA from PBMCs served as the source of the TCR library. The same data also went into a second study, on T cells in Graves' hyperthyroidism and ophthalmopathy. That publication notes: Clinicians diagnosed patients from clinical symptoms, serum thyroxine and TRAb, thyroid ultrasound and orbital computed tomography. Before onset, ophthalmopathy was predicted by the model a median approximately 6.5 months earlier.

This specimen consisted of peripheral blood mononuclear cells (PBMCs), obtained at new diagnosis, from a patient treated with antithyroid drugs. V usage is TRBV20-1 and J usage is TRBJ2-3, with D possibly TRBD1 on 6 matching bases. The source of this sequence is a woman aged 18-29 years with Graves disease. CDR3 nucleotides: TGCAGTGCTTTACGACAGGAGAACACAGATACGCAGTATTTT. Protein: CSALRQENTDTQYF.